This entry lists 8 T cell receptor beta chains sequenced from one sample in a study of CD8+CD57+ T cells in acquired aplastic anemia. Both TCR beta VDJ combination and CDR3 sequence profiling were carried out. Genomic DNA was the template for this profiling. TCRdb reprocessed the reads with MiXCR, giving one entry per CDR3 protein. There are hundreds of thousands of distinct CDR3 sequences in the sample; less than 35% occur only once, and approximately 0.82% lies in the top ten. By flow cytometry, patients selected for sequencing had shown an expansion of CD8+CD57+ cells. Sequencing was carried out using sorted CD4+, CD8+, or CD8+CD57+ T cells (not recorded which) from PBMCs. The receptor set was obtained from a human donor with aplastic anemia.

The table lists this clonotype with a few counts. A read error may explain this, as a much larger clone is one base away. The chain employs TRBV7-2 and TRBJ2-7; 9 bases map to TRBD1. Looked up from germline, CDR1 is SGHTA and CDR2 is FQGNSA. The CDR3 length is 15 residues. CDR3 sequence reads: CASSWTDRGSYEQHF. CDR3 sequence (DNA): TGTGCCAGCAGCTGGACGGACAGGGGATCCTACGAGCAGCACTTC.

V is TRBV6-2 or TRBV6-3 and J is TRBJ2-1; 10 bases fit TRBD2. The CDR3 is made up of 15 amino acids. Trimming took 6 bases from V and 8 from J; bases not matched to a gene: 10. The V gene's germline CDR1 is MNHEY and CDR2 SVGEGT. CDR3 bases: TGTGCCAGCAGCAAACTAGCGGGGAGGCTTGATGAGCAGTTCTTC. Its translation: CASSKLAGRLDEQFF.

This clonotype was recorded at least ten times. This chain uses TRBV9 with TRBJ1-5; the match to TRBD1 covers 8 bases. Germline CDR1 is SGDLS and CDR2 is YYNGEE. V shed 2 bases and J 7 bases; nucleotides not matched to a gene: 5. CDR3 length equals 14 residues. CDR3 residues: CASSVSGGRQPQHF. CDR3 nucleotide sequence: TGTGCCAGCAGCGTCTCAGGGGGCCGGCAGCCCCAGCATTTT.

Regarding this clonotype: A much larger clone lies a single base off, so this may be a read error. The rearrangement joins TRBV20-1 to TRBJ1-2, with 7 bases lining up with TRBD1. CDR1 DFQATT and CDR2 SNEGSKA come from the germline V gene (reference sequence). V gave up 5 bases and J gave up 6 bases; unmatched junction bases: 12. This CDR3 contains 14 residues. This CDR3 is CSAGRQGLGDGYTF. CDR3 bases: TGCAGTGCTGGTCGACAGGGACTAGGCGATGGCTACACCTTC.

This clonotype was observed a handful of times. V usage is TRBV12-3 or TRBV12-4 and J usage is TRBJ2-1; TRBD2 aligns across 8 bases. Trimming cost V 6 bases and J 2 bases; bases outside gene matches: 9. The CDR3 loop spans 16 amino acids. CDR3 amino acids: CASRRGGGGTYNEQFF. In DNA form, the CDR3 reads TGTGCCAGCAGGCGTGGTGGCGGGGGGACCTACAATGAGCAGTTCTTC.

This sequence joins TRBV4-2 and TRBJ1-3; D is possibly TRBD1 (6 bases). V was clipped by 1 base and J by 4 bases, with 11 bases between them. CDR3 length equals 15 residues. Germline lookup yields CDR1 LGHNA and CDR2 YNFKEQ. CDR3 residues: CASSQVGARGNTIYF. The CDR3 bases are TGTGCCAGCAGCCAAGTGGGGGCGCGAGGAAACACCATATATTTT.

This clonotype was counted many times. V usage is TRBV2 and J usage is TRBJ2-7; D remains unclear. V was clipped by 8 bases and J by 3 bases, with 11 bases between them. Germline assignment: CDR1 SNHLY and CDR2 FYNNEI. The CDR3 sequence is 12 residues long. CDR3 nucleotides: TGTGCCAGCTCAGAGAACGGCTACGAGCAGTACTTC. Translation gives CASSENGYEQYF.

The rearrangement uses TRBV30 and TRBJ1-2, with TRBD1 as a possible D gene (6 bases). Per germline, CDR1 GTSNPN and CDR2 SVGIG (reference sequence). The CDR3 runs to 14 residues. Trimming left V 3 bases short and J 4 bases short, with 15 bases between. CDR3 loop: CAWSHRDLAYGYTF. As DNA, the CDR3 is TGTGCCTGGAGCCACAGGGATTTGGCCTATGGCTACACCTTC. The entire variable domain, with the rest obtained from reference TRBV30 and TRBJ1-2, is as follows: SQTIHQWPATLVQPVGSPLSLECTVEGTSNPNLYWYRQAAGRGLQLLFYSVGIGQISSEVPQNLSASRPQDRQFILSSKKLLLSDSGFYLCAWSHRDLAYGYTFGSGTRLTVV.